A few counts support the clone carrying this T cell receptor beta chain. Its antigen remains unknown. Germline CDR1 is SGHNT and CDR2 is YYREEE (reference sequence). There are 13 residues in the CDR3. V was cut by 5 bases and J by 2 bases, with 10 bases left in between. Only in-frame clones appear in the TCRdb table, and some are missing; sequencing was by immunoSEQ multiplex PCR. Here the sample spans under 130,000 clones, over 80% being singletons. The sample belongs to a study of T cell responses to AZD1222 COVID-19 vaccine. The study, taken as a whole, reports: Unmutated variant regions are reportedly targeted by nearly half of spike-specific TCRs. Among AZD1222 vaccinees, only five or six were seropositive at baseline. Elevations in Spike-specific TCR breadth and depth followed administration of two AZD1222 doses. In a largely white British group with more females than males, clonal diversity was possibly underestimated.

The sequence was obtained from an adult in good health. Sequencing used peripheral blood, obtained on day 0 of AZD1222 vaccination. This chain connects TRBV5-4 to TRBJ1-1, with D tentatively TRBD1 (5 bases). DNA of the CDR3: TGTGCCAGCAGTGGCAGGGAAAACACTGAAGCTTTCTTT. This translates into CASSGRENTEAFF.